These 5 T cell receptor beta chains were sequenced from one sample in a study of T cell responses to AZD1222 COVID-19 vaccine. This table comes from immunoSEQ multiplex PCR, and its TCRdb copy is limited to in-frame clones, with some not included. The sample carries 95,000 to 150,000 clones, about 88% recorded once. The sequenced sample was peripheral blood, obtained on day 0 of AZD1222 vaccination. The receptors were sampled from an adult in good health.

The rearrangement uses TRBV3-1 (or the pseudogene TRBV3-2) and TRBJ1-2, with a possible D match to TRBD1 (6 bases). The CDR3 totals 18 residues. V lost 2 bases and J lost 0, with 19 bases in between. Germline V gene data show CDR1 as LGHDT and CDR2 as YNNKEL (reference sequence). CDR3 DNA: TGTGCCAGCAGCCAAAGATGGGGGCAGGGACTAGCTAACTATGGCTACACCTTC. As protein: CASSQRWGQGLANYGYTF.

The chain employs TRBV25-1 and TRBJ1-1; no definite D call. Trimming pared 3 bases from V and 9 bases from J, leaving 8 bases between. Germline CDR1 and CDR2: MGHDK and SYGVNS. The CDR3 loop spans 11 amino acids. The CDR3 protein is CASSDPGKAFF. The CDR3 coding sequence is TGTGCCAGCAGTGATCCCGGGAAAGCTTTCTTT.

This clone has just one count. The chain's CDR3 is CTSSQRGDGYTF. For the CDR3, the DNA is TGCACCAGCAGCCAAAGAGGAGACGGCTACACCTTC. The chain carries TRBV1 and TRBJ1-2. TRBV1 is reported as a pseudogene. CDR3 length: 12 amino acids.

The chain employs TRBV5-5 and TRBJ2-2, with TRBD2 as a possible D gene (6 bases). V lost 4 bases and J 6 bases, leaving 19 bases between the germline ends. Germline loops: CDR1 SGHKS, CDR2 YYEKEE (reference sequence). The CDR3 covers 16 residues. DNA of the CDR3: TGTGCCAGCAGCCGTTTCTGGGGGGAAGGGGCCGGGGAGCTGTTTTTT. Residues: CASSRFWGEGAGELFF.

CDR3 DNA sequence: TGTGCCAGCAGCTGGGACAGCTCTGGGGCCAACGTCCTGACTTTC. Its translation is CASSWDSSGANVLTF. The chain employs TRBV7-9 and TRBJ2-6; 7 nucleotides agree with TRBD1. The V and J ends lost 4 bases and 0 bases, in that order; junction bases with no gene match: 0. The V gene's germline CDR1 is SEHNR and CDR2 FQNEAQ (reference sequence). The CDR3 is 15 amino acids.